This note documents a single T cell receptor (beta chain) sequence. Its target is unknown. These data are taken from a study of monozygotic twins with inflammatory bowel disease. Study outcomes and limitations: The study supported no single strong signal or clonotype linked to IBD. It was observed that concordant and discordant twins did not differ in repertoire similarity, possibly given limited power. The analysis failed to separate different T cell subtypes. Among IBD patients, fewer clonotypes were shared with others than among healthy twins, especially with disease activity.

The CDR3 totals 15 residues. CDR1 MGHRA and CDR2 YSYEKL come from the germline V gene. One entry per CDR3 protein, without DNA, is what TCRdb gives after re-calling the 5' RACE reads. The specimen's table records over 150,000 distinct CDR3 sequences. The rearrangement uses TRBV4-1 and TRBJ1-2; TCRdb picks TRBD1, but there is no DNA to check that call. The receptor was derived from a human donor with ulcerative colitis or Crohn's disease, or a healthy co-twin of an affected twin (not recorded which). Sequencing was carried out using blood. This chain's CDR3 is CASSLAVGVDYGYTF.